There are a few counts of the clone carrying this TCR delta chain. A read error likely explains why the TCRdb protein, taken from a much larger clone, differs from this DNA's translation at residue 17; the protein shown is translated from the DNA. The data were taken from a study of γδ T cells in repeated Plasmodium falciparum infection. This CDR3 comprises 19 residues. The germline gives CDR1 TSWWSYY, CDR2 QGS. TCRdb re-called the multiplex PCR reads via CATT. The table includes 75,000 to 100,000 delta-chain clones, roughly 1.4% detected once. Gammadelta T cells were flow-sorted from PBMC into Vgamma9/Vdelta2+ and Vdelta2-negative populations for bulk analysis.

The TCR originated in a pool of human donors (malaria-infected and uninfected, not separated). Source material: gamma-delta T cells from blood. The rearrangement uses TRDV1 and TRDJ1; 7 nucleotides align to TRDD3. The chain's CDR3 is CALCRLQNLLGASTDKHIF. Here the CDR3 DNA reads TGTGCTCTTTGTCGCCTTCAGAATCTCCTGGGGGCTTCCACCGATAAACACATCTTT.